The 10 T cell receptor beta chains below were found in one sample sequenced in a study of cytomegalovirus exposure and HLA in healthy donors. PCR primers comprised 60 Vbeta and 13 Jbeta primers. The protocol was immunoSEQ multiplex PCR, while the TCRdb copy is restricted to in-frame clones and leaves out a portion. The table includes under 200,000 clones, about two thirds detected once. Sequenced: PBMCs. The receptors shown here come from a woman under 30 in good health and CMV-seropositive.

The rearrangement joins TRBV5-1 to TRBJ2-2; D may be TRBD1 (7 bases). The CDR3 runs to 13 residues. Trimming took off 3 bases at V and 5 bases at J, with 8 bases between the two ends. Germline V CDR1 and CDR2: SGHRS, YFSETQ. The CDR3 bases are TGCGCCAGCAGCTCAGGGGGGACCGGGGAGCTGTTTTTT. It encodes CASSSGGTGELFF.

This chain joins TRBV4-1 and TRBJ1-2; no clear D gene. Germline V gives CDR1 MGHRA, CDR2 YSYEKL. Trimming shortened V by 8 bases and J by 5 bases, and 21 bases separated the two germline ends. This CDR3 has 15 residues. The CDR3 region has the DNA TGCGCCAGCGGTTCCTTGGCAGGAGGATTTTATGGCTACACCTTC. Encoded protein: CASGSLAGGFYGYTF.

This rearrangement joins TRBV14 to TRBJ2-1; 10 nucleotides align to TRBD2. V trimming: 1 base; J trimming: 4 bases; junction bases outside the gene matches: 7. CDR3 length: 17 residues. CDR1 is SGHDN and CDR2 is FVKESK in the germline V gene. CDR3: CASSQAYSGGTYNEQFF. CDR3 nucleotide sequence: TGTGCCAGCAGCCAAGCGTATAGCGGGGGGACTTACAATGAGCAGTTCTTC.

V is TRBV9 and J is TRBJ2-4, with D perhaps matching TRBD2 (7 bases). The V end was cut by 0 bases, the J end by 9 bases, with 16 bases between. The CDR3 extends over 15 amino acids. The germline V gene has CDR1 SGDLS and CDR2 YYNGEE. CDR3 region: CASSVEGGGPSIQYF. Here the CDR3 DNA reads TGTGCCAGCAGCGTAGAGGGGGGAGGGCCTTCCATTCAGTACTTC.

The chain is built from TRBV11-3 and TRBJ1-3, with 7 nucleotides matching TRBD1. There are 15 residues in the CDR3. Losses at the gene ends were 4 bases for V and 4 bases for J; bases not matched to a gene: 7. The germline V gene encodes CDR1 SGHNT and CDR2 YENEEA. The CDR3 region is CASSSTGPGGNTIYF. In nucleotides, the CDR3 is TGTGCCAGCAGCTCGACAGGGCCGGGAGGAAACACCATATATTTT.

This chain connects TRBV28 to TRBJ2-1; perhaps TRBD2 as D (6 bases). V was clipped by 7 bases and J by 6 bases, with 13 bases between them. CDR1 MDHEN and CDR2 SYDVKM come from the germline V gene. The length of the CDR3 is 13 residues. The CDR3 loop reads CASNPGLSNEQFF. In nucleotides, the CDR3 is TGTGCCAGCAACCCGGGACTTTCCAATGAGCAGTTCTTC.

The CDR3 loop reads CATSAGRQPNTGELFF. DNA of the CDR3: TGTGCCACCAGCGCAGGCAGGCAGCCCAACACCGGGGAGCTGTTTTTT. This rearrangement joins TRBV15 to TRBJ2-2; D is uncertain. CDR1 is LNHNV and CDR2 is YYDKDF in the germline V gene (reference sequence). Deletions cut 5 bases from V and 2 bases from J, with 15 bases between. This CDR3 region has 16 residues. The complete variable domain, with remaining parts taken from reference TRBV15 and TRBJ2-2, reads DAMVIQNPRYQVTQFGKPVTLSCSQTLNHNVMYWYQQKSSQAPKLLFHYYDKDFNNEADTPDNFQSRRPNTSFCFLDIRSPGLGDTAMYLCATSAGRQPNTGELFFGEGSRLTVL.

The V call is TRBV29-1, the J call TRBJ1-1, with 10 bases matching TRBD1. V gave up 3 bases and J gave up 5 bases; unmatched junction bases: 12. The CDR3 loop spans 16 amino acids. The germline gives CDR1 SQVTM, CDR2 ANQGSEA. The CDR3 loop reads CSVEKFGQGERTEAFF. In DNA form, the CDR3 reads TGCAGCGTTGAGAAGTTCGGACAGGGGGAGAGGACTGAAGCTTTCTTT.

The V gene is TRBV19, the J gene TRBJ2-3, with D possibly being TRBD2 (6 bases). The V gene's germline CDR1 is LNHDA and CDR2 SQIVND (reference sequence). This CDR3 is built from 16 residues. V gave up 5 bases and J gave up 2 bases, with 17 bases separating them. The CDR3 here is CASSFWGGKPTDTQYF. The CDR3 DNA is TGTGCCAGTAGTTTCTGGGGCGGGAAGCCCACAGATACGCAGTATTTT.

J is TRBJ2-1 and V is TRBV9, with a weak D call TRBD2 (5 bases). The CDR3 has 14 residues. Trimming took 7 bases from V and 0 from J, leaving 11 bases between them. Per germline, CDR1 SGDLS and CDR2 YYNGEE. The CDR3 reads CASSGGSSYNEQFF. The DNA of the CDR3 is TGTGCCAGCTCCGGAGGCAGCTCCTACAATGAGCAGTTCTTC.